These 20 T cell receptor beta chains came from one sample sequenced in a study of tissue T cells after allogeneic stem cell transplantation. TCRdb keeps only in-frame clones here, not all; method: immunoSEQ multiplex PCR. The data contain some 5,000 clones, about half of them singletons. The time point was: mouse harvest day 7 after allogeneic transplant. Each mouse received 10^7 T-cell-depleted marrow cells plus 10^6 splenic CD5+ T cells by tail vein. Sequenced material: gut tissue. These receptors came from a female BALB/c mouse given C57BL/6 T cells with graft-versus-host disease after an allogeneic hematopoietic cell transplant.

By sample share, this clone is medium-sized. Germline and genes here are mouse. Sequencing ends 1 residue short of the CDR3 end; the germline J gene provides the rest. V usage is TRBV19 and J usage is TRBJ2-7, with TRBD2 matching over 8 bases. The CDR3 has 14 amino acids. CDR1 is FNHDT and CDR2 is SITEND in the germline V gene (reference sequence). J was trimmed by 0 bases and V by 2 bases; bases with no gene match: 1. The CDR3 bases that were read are TGTGCCAGCAGTATTTGGGGGGGCTCCTATGAACAGTAC. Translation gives CASSIWGGSYEQY. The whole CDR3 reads CASSIWGGSYEQYF.

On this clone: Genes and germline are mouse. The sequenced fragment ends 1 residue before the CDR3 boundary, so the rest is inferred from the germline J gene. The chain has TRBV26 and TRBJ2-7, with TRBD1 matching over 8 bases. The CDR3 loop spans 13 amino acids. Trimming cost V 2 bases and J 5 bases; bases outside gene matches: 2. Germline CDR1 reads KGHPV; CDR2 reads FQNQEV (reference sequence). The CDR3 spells CASSLLTGDEQYF. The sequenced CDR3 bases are TGTGCCAGCAGTCTGCTGACAGGGGATGAACAGTAC.

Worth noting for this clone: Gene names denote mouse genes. The CDR3 region is CASSLDGTGSYEQYF. The CDR3 DNA, read in part, is TGTGCCAGCAGCTTAGATGGGACAGGCTCCTATGAACAGTAC. This chain uses TRBV3 with TRBJ2-7; TRBD1 agrees at 8 bases. The read ends 1 residue early relative to the CDR3; the germline J gene fills the gap. Unmatched junction bases numbered 2, after V lost 1 base and J lost 0 bases. Germline loops: CDR1 SNHLY, CDR2 FYNGKV (reference sequence). The CDR3 loop spans 15 amino acids.

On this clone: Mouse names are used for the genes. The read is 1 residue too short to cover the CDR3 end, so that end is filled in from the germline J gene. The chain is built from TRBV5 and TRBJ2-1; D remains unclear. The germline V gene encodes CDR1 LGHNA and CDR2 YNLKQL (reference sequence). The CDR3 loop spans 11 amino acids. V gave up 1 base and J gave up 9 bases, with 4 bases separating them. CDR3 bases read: TGTGCCAGCAGCCAAGGGGGTGAGCAGTTC. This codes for CASSQGGEQF. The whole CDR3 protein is CASSQGGEQFF.

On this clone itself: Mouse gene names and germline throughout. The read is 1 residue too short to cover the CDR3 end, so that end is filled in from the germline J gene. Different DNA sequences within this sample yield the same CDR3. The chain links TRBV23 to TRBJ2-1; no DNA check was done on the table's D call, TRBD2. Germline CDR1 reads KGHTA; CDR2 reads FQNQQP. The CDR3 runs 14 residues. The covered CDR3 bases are TGCTCCAGCAGTCAATCTGGGGGCTATGCTGAGCAGTTC. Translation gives CSSSQSGGYAEQF. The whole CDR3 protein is CSSSQSGGYAEQFF.

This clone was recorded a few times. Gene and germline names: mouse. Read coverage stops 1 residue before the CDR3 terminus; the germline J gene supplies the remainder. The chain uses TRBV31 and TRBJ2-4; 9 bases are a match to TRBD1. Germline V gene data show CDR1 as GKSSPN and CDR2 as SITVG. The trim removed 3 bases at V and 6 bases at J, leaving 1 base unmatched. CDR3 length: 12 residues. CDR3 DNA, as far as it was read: TGTGCCTGGAGGGGGACAGGGAACACCTTGTAC. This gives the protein CAWRGTGNTLY. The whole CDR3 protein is CAWRGTGNTLYF. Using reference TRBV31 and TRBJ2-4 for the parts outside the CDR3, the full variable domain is AQTIHQWPVAEIKAVGSPLSLGCTIKGKSSPNLYWYWQATGGTLQQLFYSITVGQVESVVQLNLSASRPKDDQFILSTEKLLLSHSGFYLCAWRGTGNTLYFGAGTRLSVL.

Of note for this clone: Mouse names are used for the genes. The part of the CDR3 DNA that was read is TGTGCCAGCAGTGGGGGGGCGCTTGCAGAAACGCTGTAT. Translating gives CASSGGALAETLY. The whole CDR3 protein reads CASSGGALAETLYF. The chain employs TRBV13-3 and TRBJ2-3, with D possibly matching TRBD2 (7 bases). The sequenced fragment ends 1 residue before the CDR3 boundary, so the rest is inferred from the germline J gene. The CDR3 totals 14 residues. Germline V gives CDR1 NNHDY, CDR2 SYVADS. V shed 3 bases and J shed 2 bases, with 10 bases lying between them.

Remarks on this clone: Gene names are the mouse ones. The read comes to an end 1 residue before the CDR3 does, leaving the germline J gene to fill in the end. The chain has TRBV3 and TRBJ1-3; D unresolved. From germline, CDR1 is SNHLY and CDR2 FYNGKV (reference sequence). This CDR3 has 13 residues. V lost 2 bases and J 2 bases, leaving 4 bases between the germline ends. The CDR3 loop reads CASSLRAGNTLYF. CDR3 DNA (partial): TGTGCCAGCAGCTTAAGGGCTGGAAATACGCTCTAT.

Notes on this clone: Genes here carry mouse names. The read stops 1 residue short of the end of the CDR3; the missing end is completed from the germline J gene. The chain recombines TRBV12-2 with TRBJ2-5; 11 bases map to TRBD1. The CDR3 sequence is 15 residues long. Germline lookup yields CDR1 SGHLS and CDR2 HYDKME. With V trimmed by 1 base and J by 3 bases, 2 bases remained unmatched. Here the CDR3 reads CASSLDRGRQDTQYF. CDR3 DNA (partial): TGTGCCAGCTCTCTGGACAGGGGGCGACAAGACACCCAGTAC.

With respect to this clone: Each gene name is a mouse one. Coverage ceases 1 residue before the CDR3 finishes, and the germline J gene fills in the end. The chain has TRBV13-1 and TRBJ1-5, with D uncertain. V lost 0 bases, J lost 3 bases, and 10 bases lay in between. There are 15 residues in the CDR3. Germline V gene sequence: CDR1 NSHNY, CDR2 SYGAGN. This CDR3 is CASSDEGRGNQAPLF. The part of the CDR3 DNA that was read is TGTGCCAGCAGTGATGAGGGAAGAGGCAACCAGGCTCCGCTT.

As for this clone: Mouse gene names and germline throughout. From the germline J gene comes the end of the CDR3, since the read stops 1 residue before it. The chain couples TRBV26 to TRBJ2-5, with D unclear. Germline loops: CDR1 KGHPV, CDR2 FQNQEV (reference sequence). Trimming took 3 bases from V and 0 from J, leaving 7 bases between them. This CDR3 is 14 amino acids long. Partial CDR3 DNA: TGTGCCAGCAGTCTCGGATTTAACCAAGACACCCAGTAC. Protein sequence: CASSLGFNQDTQY. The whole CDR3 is CASSLGFNQDTQYF.

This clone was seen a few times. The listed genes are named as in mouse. The CDR3 DNA, read in part, is TGCTCCAGCAGTCAATTAGACTGGGGGGTACAGTAC. Translation: CSSSQLDWGVQY. The whole CDR3 protein reads CSSSQLDWGVQYF. The chain employs TRBV23 and TRBJ2-7; the table's D call, TRBD2, was not checked against the DNA. The sequence runs out 1 residue before the end of the CDR3; the remainder is reconstructed from the germline J gene. The CDR3 is 13 amino acids. Germline V gene data show CDR1 as KGHTA and CDR2 as FQNQQP. Filled out from reference TRBV23 and TRBJ2-7, the complete variable domain reads DAAVTQKPRYLIKMKGQEAEMKCIPEKGHTAVFWYQQKQSKELKFLIYFQNQQPLDQIDMVKERFSAVCPSSSLCSLGIRTCEAEDSALYLCSSSQLDWGVQYFGPGTRLTVL.

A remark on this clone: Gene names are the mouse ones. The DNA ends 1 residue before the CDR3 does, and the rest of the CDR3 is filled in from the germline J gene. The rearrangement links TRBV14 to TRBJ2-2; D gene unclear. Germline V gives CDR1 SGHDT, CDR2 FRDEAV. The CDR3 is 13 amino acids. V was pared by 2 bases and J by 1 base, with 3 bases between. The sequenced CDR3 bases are TGTGCCAGCAGTTTTCAAAACACCGGGCAGCTCTAC. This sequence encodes CASSFQNTGQLY. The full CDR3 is CASSFQNTGQLYF.

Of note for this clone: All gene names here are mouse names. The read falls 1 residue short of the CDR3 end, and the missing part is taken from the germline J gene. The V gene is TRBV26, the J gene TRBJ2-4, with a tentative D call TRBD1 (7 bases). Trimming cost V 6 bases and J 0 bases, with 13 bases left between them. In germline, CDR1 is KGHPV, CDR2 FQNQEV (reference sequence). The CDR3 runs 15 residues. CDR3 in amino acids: CASSLTGTSQNTLYF. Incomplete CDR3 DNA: TGTGCCAGCAGCCTGACAGGGACTAGTCAAAACACCTTGTAC.

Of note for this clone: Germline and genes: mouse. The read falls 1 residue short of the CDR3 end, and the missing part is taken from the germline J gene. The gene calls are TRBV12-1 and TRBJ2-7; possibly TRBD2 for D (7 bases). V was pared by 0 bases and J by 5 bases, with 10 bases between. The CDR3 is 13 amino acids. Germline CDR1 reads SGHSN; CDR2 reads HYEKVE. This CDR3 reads CASSLWGAHEQYF. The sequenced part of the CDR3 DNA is TGTGCCAGCTCTCTCTGGGGGGCTCATGAACAGTAC.

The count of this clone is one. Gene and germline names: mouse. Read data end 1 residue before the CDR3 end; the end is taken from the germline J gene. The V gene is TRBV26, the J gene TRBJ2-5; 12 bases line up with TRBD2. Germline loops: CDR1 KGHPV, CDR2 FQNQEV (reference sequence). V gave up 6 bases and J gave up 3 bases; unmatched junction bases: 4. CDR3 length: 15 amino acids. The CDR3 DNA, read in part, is TGTGCCAGCAGCCCCGGGACTGGGGGGCAAGACACCCAGTAC. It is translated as CASSPGTGGQDTQY. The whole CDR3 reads CASSPGTGGQDTQYF.

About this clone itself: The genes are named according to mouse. CDR3 residues: CASSRQGNSDYTF. The sequenced CDR3 bases are TGTGCCAGCAGCCGCCAGGGAAACTCCGACTACACC. This chain connects TRBV26 to TRBJ1-2; TRBD1 might be the D (5 bases). The CDR3 is cut off 1 residue early in the read; its end comes from the germline J gene. The CDR3 totals 13 residues. CDR1 is KGHPV, CDR2 FQNQEV, per germline (reference sequence). V was pared by 6 bases and J by 1 base, with 9 bases between.

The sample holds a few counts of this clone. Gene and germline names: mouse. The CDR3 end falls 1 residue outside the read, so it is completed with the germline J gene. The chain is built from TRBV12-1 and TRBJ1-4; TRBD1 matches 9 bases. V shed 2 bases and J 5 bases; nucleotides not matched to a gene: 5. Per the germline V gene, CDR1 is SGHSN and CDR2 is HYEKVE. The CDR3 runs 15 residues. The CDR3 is CASSPPGQGNERLFF. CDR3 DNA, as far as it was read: TGTGCCAGCTCTCCCCCGGGACAGGGAAACGAAAGATTATTT.

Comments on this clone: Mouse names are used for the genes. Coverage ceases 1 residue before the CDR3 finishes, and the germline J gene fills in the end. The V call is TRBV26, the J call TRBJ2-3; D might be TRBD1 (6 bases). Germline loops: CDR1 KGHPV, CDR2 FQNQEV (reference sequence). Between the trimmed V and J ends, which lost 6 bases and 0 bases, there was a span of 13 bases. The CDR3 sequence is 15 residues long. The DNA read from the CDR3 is TGTGCCAGCAGCCCGACACAGGGTAGTGCAGAAACGCTGTAT. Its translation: CASSPTQGSAETLY. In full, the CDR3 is CASSPTQGSAETLYF.

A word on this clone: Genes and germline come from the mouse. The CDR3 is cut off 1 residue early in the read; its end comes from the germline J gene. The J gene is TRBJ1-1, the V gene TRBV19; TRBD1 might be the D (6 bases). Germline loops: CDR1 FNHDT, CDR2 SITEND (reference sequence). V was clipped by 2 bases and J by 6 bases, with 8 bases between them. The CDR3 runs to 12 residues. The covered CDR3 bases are TGTGCCAGCAGTATGGGACACTCAGAAGTCTTC. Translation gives CASSMGHSEVF. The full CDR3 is CASSMGHSEVFF.